This TCR beta chain comes out of a study of shared clonotypes between healthy human individuals. At least ten counts were recorded for this clone. Antigen: not known. Study conclusions and caveats: A reduction in generation probabilities was seen for non-shared clonotypes relative to those shared by all four donors.

The study drew its donors from healthy HIV-negative adults without recent acute infections or vaccinations. Caucasian adults living in Nashville, Tennessee, provided all samples. Germline lookup yields CDR1 GTSNPN and CDR2 SVGIG (reference sequence). This CDR3 region has 13 residues. Trimming took 2 bases from V and 8 from J, leaving 12 bases between them. The table came from immunoSEQ multiplex PCR; TCRdb's copy has only in-frame clones and leaves some out. The repertoire has over a million clones, around 74% of them found once; the top ten carry around 1.5%. The source material was memory CD4+ T cells sorted from blood. Subset denoted: CD45RA-negative fraction. The genes are TRBV30 and TRBJ2-2; TRBD1 or TRBD2 may be the D gene (5 bases each). The clonotype originates from a man between 18 and 29 years old in good health. CDR3 bases: TGTGCCTGGAGTTTGCAGGGAGTAGGGGAGCTGTTTTTT. Translated, it gives CAWSLQGVGELFF. Variable domain in full (rest from reference TRBV30 and TRBJ2-2): SQTIHQWPATLVQPVGSPLSLECTVEGTSNPNLYWYRQAAGRGLQLLFYSVGIGQISSEVPQNLSASRPQDRQFILSSKKLLLSDSGFYLCAWSLQGVGELFFGEGSRLTVL.